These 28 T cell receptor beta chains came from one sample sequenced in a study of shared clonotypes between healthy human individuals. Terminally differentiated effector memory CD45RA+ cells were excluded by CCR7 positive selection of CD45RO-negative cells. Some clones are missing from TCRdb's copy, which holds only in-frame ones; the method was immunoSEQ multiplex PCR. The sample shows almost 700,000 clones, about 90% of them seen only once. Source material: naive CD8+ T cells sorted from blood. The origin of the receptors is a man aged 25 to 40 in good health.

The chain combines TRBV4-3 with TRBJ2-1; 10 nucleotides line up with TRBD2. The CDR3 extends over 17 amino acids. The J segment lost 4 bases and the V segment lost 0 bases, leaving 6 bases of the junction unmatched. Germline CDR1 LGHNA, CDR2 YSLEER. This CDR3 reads CASSQDSSGSAYNEQFF. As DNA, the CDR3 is TGCGCCAGCAGCCAAGACTCTAGCGGGAGTGCGTACAATGAGCAGTTCTTC.

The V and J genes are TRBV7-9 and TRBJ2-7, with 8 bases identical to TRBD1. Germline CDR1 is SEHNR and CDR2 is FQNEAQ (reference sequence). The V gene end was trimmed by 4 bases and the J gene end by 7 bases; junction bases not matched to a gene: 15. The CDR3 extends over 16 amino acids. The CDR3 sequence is CASSSHGTGGPKEQYF. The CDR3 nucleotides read TGTGCCAGCAGCTCGCACGGTACAGGGGGACCTAAAGAGCAGTACTTC.

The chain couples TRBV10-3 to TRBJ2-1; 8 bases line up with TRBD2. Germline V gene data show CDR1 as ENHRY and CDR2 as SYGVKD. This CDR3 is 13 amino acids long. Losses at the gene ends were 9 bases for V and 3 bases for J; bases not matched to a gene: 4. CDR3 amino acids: CAIKAGDYNEQFF. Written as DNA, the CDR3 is TGTGCCATTAAAGCGGGAGACTACAATGAGCAGTTCTTC.

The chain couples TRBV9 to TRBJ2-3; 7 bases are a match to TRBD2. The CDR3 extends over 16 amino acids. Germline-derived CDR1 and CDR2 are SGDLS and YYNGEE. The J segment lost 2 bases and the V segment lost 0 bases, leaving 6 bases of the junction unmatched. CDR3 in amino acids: CASSVATGGNTDTQYF. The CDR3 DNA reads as TGTGCCAGCAGCGTAGCTACGGGAGGAAACACAGATACGCAGTATTTT.

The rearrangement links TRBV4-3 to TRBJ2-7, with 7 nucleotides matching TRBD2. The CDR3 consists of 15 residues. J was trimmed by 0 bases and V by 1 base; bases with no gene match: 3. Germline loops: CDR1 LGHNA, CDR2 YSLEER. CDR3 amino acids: CASSQGPGGSYEQYF. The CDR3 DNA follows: TGCGCCAGCAGCCAAGGTCCGGGAGGCTCCTACGAGCAGTACTTC.

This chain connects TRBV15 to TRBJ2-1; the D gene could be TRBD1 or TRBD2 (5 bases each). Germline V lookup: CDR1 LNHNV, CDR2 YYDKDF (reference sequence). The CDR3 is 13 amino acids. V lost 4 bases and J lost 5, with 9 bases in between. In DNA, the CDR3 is TGTGCCACCAGCACCCGGGACCACAATGAGCAGTTCTTC. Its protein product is CATSTRDHNEQFF.

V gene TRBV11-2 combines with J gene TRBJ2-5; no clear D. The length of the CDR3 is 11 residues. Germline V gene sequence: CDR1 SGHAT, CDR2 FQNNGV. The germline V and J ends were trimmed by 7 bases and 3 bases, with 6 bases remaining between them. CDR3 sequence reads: CASTDEETQYF. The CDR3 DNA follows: TGTGCCAGCACCGACGAAGAGACCCAGTACTTC.

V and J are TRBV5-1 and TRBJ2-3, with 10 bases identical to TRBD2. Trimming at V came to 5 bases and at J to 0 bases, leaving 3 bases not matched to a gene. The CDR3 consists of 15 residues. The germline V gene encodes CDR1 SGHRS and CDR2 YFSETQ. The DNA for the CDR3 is TGCGCCAGCAGTCAGGGACTAGCGAGCACAGATACGCAGTATTTT. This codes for CASSQGLASTDTQYF.

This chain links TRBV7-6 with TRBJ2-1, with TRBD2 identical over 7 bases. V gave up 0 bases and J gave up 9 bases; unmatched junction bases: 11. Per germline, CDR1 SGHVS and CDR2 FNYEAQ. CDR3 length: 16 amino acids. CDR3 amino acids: CASSLAWRERFGEQFF. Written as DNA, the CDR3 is TGTGCCAGCAGCTTAGCGTGGCGGGAGAGGTTTGGTGAGCAGTTCTTC.

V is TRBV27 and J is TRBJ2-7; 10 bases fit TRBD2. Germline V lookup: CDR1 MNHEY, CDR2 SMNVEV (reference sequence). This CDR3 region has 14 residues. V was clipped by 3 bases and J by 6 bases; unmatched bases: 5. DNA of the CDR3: TGTGCCAGCAGTTTTAGCGGGAGGACGGTCGAGCAGTACTTC. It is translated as CASSFSGRTVEQYF.

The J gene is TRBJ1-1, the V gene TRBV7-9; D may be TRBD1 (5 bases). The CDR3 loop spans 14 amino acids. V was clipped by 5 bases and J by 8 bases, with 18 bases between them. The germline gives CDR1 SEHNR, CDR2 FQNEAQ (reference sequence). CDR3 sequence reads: CASSHPLRVGEAFF. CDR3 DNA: TGTGCCAGCAGCCATCCCCTCAGGGTGGGGGAAGCTTTCTTT.

This CDR3 reads CASSQGKPSRGDTQYF. CDR3 nucleotide sequence: TGCGCCAGCAGCCAAGGGAAACCCTCGAGGGGGGATACGCAGTATTTT. The rearrangement uses TRBV4-3 and TRBJ2-3, with a possible D match to TRBD1 (6 bases). Trimming stripped 1 base from V and 6 bases from J, with 17 bases between. From germline, CDR1 is LGHNA and CDR2 YSLEER. The CDR3 extends over 16 amino acids.

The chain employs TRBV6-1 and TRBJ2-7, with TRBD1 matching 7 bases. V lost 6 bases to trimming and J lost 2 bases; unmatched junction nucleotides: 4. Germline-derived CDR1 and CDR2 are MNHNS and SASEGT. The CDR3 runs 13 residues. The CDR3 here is CASSGTAAYEQYF. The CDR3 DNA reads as TGTGCCAGCAGCGGGACAGCGGCCTACGAGCAGTACTTC.

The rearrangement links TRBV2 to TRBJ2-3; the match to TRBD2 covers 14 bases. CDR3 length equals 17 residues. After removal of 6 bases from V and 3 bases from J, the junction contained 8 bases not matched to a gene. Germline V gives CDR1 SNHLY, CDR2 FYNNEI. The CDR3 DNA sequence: TGTGCCAGCAGAAGGGGACTAGCGGGAGTATCTACAGATACGCAGTATTTT. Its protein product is CASRRGLAGVSTDTQYF.

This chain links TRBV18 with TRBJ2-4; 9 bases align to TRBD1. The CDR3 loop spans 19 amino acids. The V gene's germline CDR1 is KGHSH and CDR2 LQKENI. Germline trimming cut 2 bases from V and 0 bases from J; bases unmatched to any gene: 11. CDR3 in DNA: TGTGCCAGCTCACCATTTAGGGACAGGGAAAAACTAGCCAAAAACATTCAGTACTTC. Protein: CASSPFRDREKLAKNIQYF.

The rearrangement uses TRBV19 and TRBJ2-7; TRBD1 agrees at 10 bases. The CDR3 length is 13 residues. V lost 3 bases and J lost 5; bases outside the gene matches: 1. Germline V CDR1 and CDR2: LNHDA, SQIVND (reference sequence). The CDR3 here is CASSIGTGDEQYF. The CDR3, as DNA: TGTGCCAGTAGTATCGGGACAGGGGACGAGCAGTACTTC.

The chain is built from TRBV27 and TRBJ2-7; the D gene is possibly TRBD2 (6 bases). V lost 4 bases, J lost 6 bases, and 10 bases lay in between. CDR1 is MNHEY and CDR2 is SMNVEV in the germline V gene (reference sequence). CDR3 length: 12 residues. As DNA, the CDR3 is TGTGCCAGCAGTTCGGGGGACGGCGAGCAGTACTTC. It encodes CASSSGDGEQYF.

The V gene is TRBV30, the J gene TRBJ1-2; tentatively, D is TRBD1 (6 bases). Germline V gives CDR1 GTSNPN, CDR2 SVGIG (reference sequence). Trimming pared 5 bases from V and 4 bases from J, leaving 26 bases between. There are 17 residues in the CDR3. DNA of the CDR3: TGTGCCTGGGGCCCACCGGTTCCGATACAGGGTTTCTATGGCTACACCTTC. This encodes CAWGPPVPIQGFYGYTF. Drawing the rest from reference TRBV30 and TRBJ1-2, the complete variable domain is SQTIHQWPATLVQPVGSPLSLECTVEGTSNPNLYWYRQAAGRGLQLLFYSVGIGQISSEVPQNLSASRPQDRQFILSSKKLLLSDSGFYLCAWGPPVPIQGFYGYTFGSGTRLTVV.

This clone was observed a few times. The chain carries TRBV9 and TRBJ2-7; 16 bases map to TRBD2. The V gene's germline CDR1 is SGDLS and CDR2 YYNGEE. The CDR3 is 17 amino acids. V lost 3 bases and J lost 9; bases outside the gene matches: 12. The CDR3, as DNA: TGTGCCAGCAGCGAGGCCGGGACTAGCGGGAGGGCCAGAAGGCAGTACTTC. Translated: CASSEAGTSGRARRQYF.

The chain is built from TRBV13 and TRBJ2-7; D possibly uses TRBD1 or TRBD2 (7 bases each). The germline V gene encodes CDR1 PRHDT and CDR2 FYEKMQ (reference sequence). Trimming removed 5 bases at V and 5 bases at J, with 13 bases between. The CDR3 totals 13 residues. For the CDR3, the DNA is TGTGCCAGCAGCATACAGGGGAGGGACGAGCAGTACTTC. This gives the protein CASSIQGRDEQYF.

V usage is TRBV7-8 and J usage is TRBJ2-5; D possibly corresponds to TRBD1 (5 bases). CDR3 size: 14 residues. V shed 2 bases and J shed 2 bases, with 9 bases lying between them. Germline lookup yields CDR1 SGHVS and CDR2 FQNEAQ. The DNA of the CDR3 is TGTGCCAGCAGCTTAACGGCAGGGCAAGAGACCCAGTACTTC. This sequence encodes CASSLTAGQETQYF.

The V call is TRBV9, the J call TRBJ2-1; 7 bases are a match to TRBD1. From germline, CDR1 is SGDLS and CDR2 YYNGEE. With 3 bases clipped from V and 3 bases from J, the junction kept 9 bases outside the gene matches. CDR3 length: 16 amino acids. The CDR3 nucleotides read TGTGCCAGCAGCGACGGACAGGCGTTAAACTACAATGAGCAGTTCTTC. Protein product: CASSDGQALNYNEQFF.

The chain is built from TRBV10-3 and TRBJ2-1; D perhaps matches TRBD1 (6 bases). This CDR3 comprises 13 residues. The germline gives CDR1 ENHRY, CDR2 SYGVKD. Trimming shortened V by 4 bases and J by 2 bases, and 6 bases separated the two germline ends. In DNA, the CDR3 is TGTGCCATCAGTGGGACAGCCTACAATGAGCAGTTCTTC. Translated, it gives CAISGTAYNEQFF.

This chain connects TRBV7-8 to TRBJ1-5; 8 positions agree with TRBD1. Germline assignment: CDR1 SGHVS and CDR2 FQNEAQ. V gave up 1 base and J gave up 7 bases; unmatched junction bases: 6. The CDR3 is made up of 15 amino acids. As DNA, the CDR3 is TGTGCCAGCAGCTTAGAGAGGACAGGGATCCAGCCCCAGCATTTT. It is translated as CASSLERTGIQPQHF.

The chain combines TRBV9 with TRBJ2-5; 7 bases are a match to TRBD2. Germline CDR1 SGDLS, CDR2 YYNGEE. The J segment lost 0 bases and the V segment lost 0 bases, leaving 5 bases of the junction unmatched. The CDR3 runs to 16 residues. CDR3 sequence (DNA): TGTGCCAGCAGCGTAGTAGGGAGCGGGGACCAAGAGACCCAGTACTTC. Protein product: CASSVVGSGDQETQYF.

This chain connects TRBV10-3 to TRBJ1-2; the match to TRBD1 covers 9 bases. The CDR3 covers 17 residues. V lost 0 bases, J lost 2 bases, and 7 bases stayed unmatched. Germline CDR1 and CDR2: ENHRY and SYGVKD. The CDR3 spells CAISESKGQGLNYGYTF. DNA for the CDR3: TGTGCCATCAGTGAGTCGAAGGGACAGGGATTAAACTATGGCTACACCTTC.

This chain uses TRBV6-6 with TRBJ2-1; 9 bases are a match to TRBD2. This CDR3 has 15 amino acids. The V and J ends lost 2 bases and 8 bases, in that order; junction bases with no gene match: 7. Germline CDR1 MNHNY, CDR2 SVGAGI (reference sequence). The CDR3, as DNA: TGTGCCAGCAGTTACGTCGCGGGAGGGACCCATGAGCAGTTCTTC. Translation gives CASSYVAGGTHEQFF.

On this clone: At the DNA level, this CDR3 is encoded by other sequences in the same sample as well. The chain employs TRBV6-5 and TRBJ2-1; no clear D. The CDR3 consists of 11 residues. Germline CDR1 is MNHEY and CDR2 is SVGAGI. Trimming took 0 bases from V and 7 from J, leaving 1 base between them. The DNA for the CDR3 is TGTGCCAGCAGTTACTCGAATGAGCAGTTCTTC. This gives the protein CASSYSNEQFF.